The 11 T cell receptor beta chains given below trace back to one sample, sequenced in a study of blood T cell repertoires in COVID-19. Profiling relied on immunoSEQ multiplex PCR, and the TCRdb table lists in-frame clones only, not all of them. The top ten hold about 1.7% of the sample, which has about 140,000 clones, about 87% seen once. Sequencing was done on a sample of peripheral blood. All receptors derive from a woman aged 45-60 years with acute or convalescent COVID-19.

This chain connects TRBV5-1 to TRBJ1-6, with 7 bases identical to TRBD1. This CDR3 is 15 amino acids long. Trimming cost V 4 bases and J 1 base; bases outside gene matches: 2. Per the germline V gene, CDR1 is SGHRS and CDR2 is YFSETQ. CDR3 loop: CASSEGQSYNSPLHF. CDR3 sequence (DNA): TGCGCCAGCAGCGAGGGACAGTCCTATAATTCACCCCTCCACTTT.

The chain links TRBV18 to TRBJ1-6; D gene unclear. V was shortened by 1 base and J by 8 bases, with 12 bases between the two germline ends. CDR3 size: 15 residues. CDR1 is KGHSH, CDR2 LQKENI, per germline. The CDR3 region is CASSPRGNSDSPLHF. DNA of the CDR3: TGTGCCAGCTCACCACGAGGGAATTCGGATTCACCCCTCCACTTT.

This CDR3 is CASSPWQTPNYGYTF. The CDR3 DNA follows: TGTGCCAGCAGTCCTTGGCAGACTCCTAACTATGGCTACACCTTC. This chain joins TRBV6-5 and TRBJ1-2, with unresolved D. Trimming stripped 5 bases from V and 0 bases from J, with 13 bases between. The germline V gene encodes CDR1 MNHEY and CDR2 SVGAGI. The CDR3 loop spans 15 amino acids.

The V and J genes are TRBV28 and TRBJ1-2; D uncertain. CDR3 length: 12 residues. V was shortened by 2 bases and J by 5 bases, with 6 bases between the two germline ends. Germline lookup yields CDR1 MDHEN and CDR2 SYDVKM. CDR3 protein: CASSLNQYGYTF. The DNA of the CDR3 is TGTGCCAGCAGTTTAAACCAGTATGGCTACACCTTC.

The chain employs TRBV19 and TRBJ1-1; 8 bases are a match to TRBD1. Germline V lookup: CDR1 LNHDA, CDR2 SQIVND (reference sequence). J lost 3 bases, V lost 5 bases, and 8 bases had no gene match. The CDR3 contains 15 residues. CDR3 loop: CASSHGQGWDTEAFF. The CDR3 nucleotides are TGTGCCAGTAGTCACGGACAGGGCTGGGACACTGAAGCTTTCTTT.

V and J are TRBV24-1 and TRBJ2-7; 9 bases agree with TRBD1. V shed 3 bases, J shed 5 bases, and the junction held 10 bases outside the gene matches. The CDR3 totals 16 residues. Per germline, CDR1 KGHDR and CDR2 SFDVKD. The CDR3 sequence is CATSDGAGTGSHEQYF. In nucleotides, the CDR3 is TGTGCCACCAGTGATGGCGCCGGGACAGGGTCCCACGAGCAGTACTTC.

This rearrangement joins TRBV28 to TRBJ2-7; 7 bases match TRBD1. The germline gives CDR1 MDHEN, CDR2 SYDVKM. J lost 3 bases, V lost 6 bases, and 11 bases had no gene match. This CDR3 spans 15 amino acids. CDR3 coding DNA: TGTGCCAGCAGCACGATCCGGGGACAGAACTACGAGCAGTACTTC. Translation gives CASSTIRGQNYEQYF.

The chain couples TRBV9 to TRBJ2-1; TRBD2 matches at 8 bases. CDR3 length equals 16 residues. Germline loops: CDR1 SGDLS, CDR2 YYNGEE. With V trimmed by 4 bases and J by 8 bases, 14 bases remained unmatched. The CDR3 protein is CASSTQAGGVVYEQFF. In DNA form, the CDR3 reads TGTGCCAGCAGCACCCAGGCGGGGGGCGTGGTCTATGAGCAGTTCTTC.

The V and J genes are TRBV7-6 and TRBJ1-5; 10 nucleotides align to TRBD1. Per the germline V gene, CDR1 is SGHVS and CDR2 is FNYEAQ. There are 19 residues in the CDR3. V dropped 5 bases and J dropped 1; count of bases not matched to a gene: 14. DNA of the CDR3: TGTGCCAGCAGCCGATGGCCGGGACAGGGGATACTGAGCAATCAGCCCCAGCATTTT. This translates into CASSRWPGQGILSNQPQHF.

The CDR3 DNA is TGTGCCAGCAGTGTAGGGACAGGGCGGAATCAGCCCCAGCATTTT. It is translated as CASSVGTGRNQPQHF. The chain joins TRBV2 to TRBJ1-5; TRBD1 aligns across 9 bases. The CDR3 totals 15 residues. CDR1 SNHLY and CDR2 FYNNEI come from the germline V gene. V lost 4 bases and J lost 4; bases outside the gene matches: 5.

The chain uses TRBV5-1 and TRBJ2-7; 11 bases match TRBD2. After removal of 2 bases from V and 1 base from J, the junction contained 2 bases not matched to a gene. The germline gives CDR1 SGHRS, CDR2 YFSETQ. The CDR3 has 15 residues. CDR3 in DNA: TGCGCCAGCAGCTTTACTAGCGGGGGTTCCTACGAGCAGTACTTC. The encoded protein is CASSFTSGGSYEQYF.